Listed here is a single TCR beta chain. As yet, its antigen is unknown. Germline V gene lookup returns CDR1 SGHVS and CDR2 FQNEAQ. V lost 4 bases and J 9 bases, leaving 21 bases between the germline ends. The CDR3 totals 15 residues. The sample comes from a study of CD8 T cells in ankylosing spondylitis. Broader study findings: Within ankylosing spondylitis blood, a TCR beta motif made up of roughly eight highly homologous variants appeared to be characteristic.

Each CDR3 protein gets one entry after TCRdb re-called the 5' RACE reads with MiXCR. This sample yields about 130,000 distinct CDR3 sequences, of which roughly 15% are seen a single time; about 30% belongs to the top ten. The V call is TRBV7-8, the J call TRBJ1-1; a possible D gene is TRBD1 (6 bases). This clonotype originated in a male donor with ankylosing spondylitis. The sample taken for sequencing was blood, either unsorted or a sorted T cell fraction (not recorded which). The CDR3 loop reads CASSSGRNRVHQAFF. The DNA for the CDR3 is TGTGCCAGCAGCTCAGGACGGAACAGGGTCCATCAAGCTTTCTTT.